A single sample is the source of the 23 T cell receptor beta chains below, sequenced in a study of cytomegalovirus exposure and HLA in healthy donors. The primer mix had 60 Vbeta and 13 Jbeta primers. TCRdb's copy holds only in-frame clones and misses some; the assay was immunoSEQ multiplex PCR. The repertoire consists of about 91,000 clones, with approximately 89% occurring once and the leading ten covering over 8.5%. The specimen sequenced was PBMCs. All receptors derive from a man aged 30-40 years in good health and CMV-seropositive.

This chain links TRBV30 with TRBJ2-7; D is unresolved. Trimming stripped 1 base from V and 3 bases from J, with 10 bases between. The CDR3 runs to 13 residues. The V gene's germline CDR1 is GTSNPN and CDR2 SVGIG (reference sequence). Here the CDR3 DNA reads TGTGCCTGGAGTGGAAGTCTAGGCTACGAGCAGTACTTC. Its translation: CAWSGSLGYEQYF. Supplemented by reference TRBV30 and TRBJ2-7, the full variable domain reads SQTIHQWPATLVQPVGSPLSLECTVEGTSNPNLYWYRQAAGRGLQLLFYSVGIGQISSEVPQNLSASRPQDRQFILSSKKLLLSDSGFYLCAWSGSLGYEQYFGPGTRLTVT.

This chain joins TRBV7-6 and TRBJ2-1, with 9 positions matching TRBD1. Germline CDR1 is SGHVS and CDR2 is FNYEAQ. CDR3 length: 15 residues. J gave up 7 bases and V 6 bases, and 10 bases lay outside the gene matches. The CDR3 spells CASRSNNRGRNEQFF. DNA of the CDR3: TGTGCCAGCAGATCAAACAACAGGGGGCGGAATGAGCAGTTCTTC.

This clone was observed a handful of times. CDR3 amino acids: CASSPHRLAGGPTYEQYF. For the CDR3, the DNA is TGTGCCAGCAGCCCGCACCGGTTGGCGGGAGGGCCGACCTACGAGCAGTACTTC. This rearrangement joins TRBV7-8 to TRBJ2-7; 9 bases line up with TRBD2. V was clipped by 5 bases and J by 2 bases; unmatched bases: 16. Germline CDR1 and CDR2: SGHVS and FQNEAQ. This CDR3 region has 18 residues.

This chain connects TRBV6-6 to TRBJ1-3; TRBD1 matches 7 bases. The CDR3 sequence is 12 residues long. CDR1 and CDR2 from the germline V gene are MNHNY and SVGAGI (reference sequence). V was clipped by 8 bases and J by 11 bases; unmatched bases: 9. The DNA for the CDR3 is TGTGCCAGCGGACTCACAGGGGCTGCCATATATTTT. Amino acid sequence: CASGLTGAAIYF.

The rearrangement links TRBV28 to TRBJ2-7; 12 bases agree with TRBD2. The CDR3 extends over 18 amino acids. The germline gives CDR1 MDHEN, CDR2 SYDVKM. The trim removed 2 bases at V and 5 bases at J, leaving 13 bases unmatched. As DNA, the CDR3 is TGTGCCAGCAGTTTAGATCCGCGGGCTAGACTAGCGGGAGACGAGCAGTACTTC. This codes for CASSLDPRARLAGDEQYF.

This rearrangement joins TRBV7-2 to TRBJ2-2; D uncertain. Germline CDR1 and CDR2: SGHTA and FQGNSA. V lost 5 bases and J 5 bases, leaving 9 bases between the germline ends. The length of the CDR3 is 13 residues. The DNA for the CDR3 is TGTGCCAGCAGCACGAGAAAAACCGGGGAGCTGTTTTTT. Translated: CASSTRKTGELFF.

The V and J genes are TRBV5-8 and TRBJ2-3; D unresolved. Germline-derived CDR1 and CDR2 are SGHTS and YDEGEE. The CDR3 is 14 amino acids. V dropped 1 base and J dropped 4 bases, with 10 bases sitting between them. In DNA, the CDR3 is TGTGCCAGCAGCTTGAAGTGGGCTTCAGATACGCAGTATTTT. Protein product: CASSLKWASDTQYF.

Remarks on this clone: One junction end does not reproduce the germline sequence, and a read error may be involved. The rearrangement uses TRBV19 and TRBJ1-1; 7 nucleotides agree with TRBD1. The CDR3 contains 14 residues. Germline V lookup: CDR1 LNHDA, CDR2 SQIVND (reference sequence). CDR3 protein: CAGSTGQLNTEAFF. The CDR3 nucleotides are TGTGCCGGTAGTACGGGACAGCTGAACACTGAAGCTTTCTTT.

The V gene is TRBV28, the J gene TRBJ2-7; TRBD1 matches 8 bases. In germline, CDR1 is MDHEN, CDR2 SYDVKM. J lost 9 bases, V lost 2 bases, and 3 bases had no gene match. This CDR3 has 12 amino acids. The CDR3 spells CASSLQGAGQYF. CDR3 coding DNA: TGTGCCAGCAGTTTACAGGGGGCGGGGCAGTACTTC.

This clone appeared a few times. The chain recombines TRBV28 with TRBJ2-7, with D unresolved. This CDR3 spans 12 amino acids. Trimming left V 4 bases short and J 3 bases short, with 7 bases between. Germline V lookup: CDR1 MDHEN, CDR2 SYDVKM. The CDR3 region is CASSYQNYEQYF. The CDR3 DNA reads TGTGCCAGCAGTTACCAGAACTACGAGCAGTACTTC.

This clone was observed a few times. The V and J genes are TRBV10-2 and TRBJ1-5; possible D gene TRBD1, 5 bases. The CDR3 contains 13 residues. Germline CDR1 is WSHSY and CDR2 is SAAADI. The V gene lost 6 bases and the J gene lost 6 bases, with 12 bases spanning the gap. This chain's CDR3 is CASSRATAQPQHF. CDR3 nucleotides: TGCGCCAGCAGCCGAGCGACAGCTCAGCCCCAGCATTTT.

The V and J genes are TRBV10-1 and TRBJ2-7, with 7 bases lining up with TRBD2. Germline values: CDR1 WNHNN, CDR2 SYGVQD (reference sequence). CDR3 size: 14 residues. Unmatched junction bases numbered 11, after V lost 8 bases and J lost 4 bases. CDR3 coding DNA: TGCGCCAGCGCCCCCCGGGGACTACCTTACGAGCAGTACTTC. It codes for CASAPRGLPYEQYF.

This chain uses TRBV10-1 with TRBJ2-3; TRBD2 aligns across 9 bases. The CDR3 runs 15 residues. Germline V gives CDR1 WNHNN, CDR2 SYGVQD (reference sequence). J lost 0 bases, V lost 5 bases, and 3 bases had no gene match. CDR3 residues: CASSRLAVSTDTQYF. The CDR3 DNA sequence: TGCGCCAGCAGTCGACTAGCGGTTAGCACAGATACGCAGTATTTT.

The chain links TRBV29-1 to TRBJ2-7; TRBD2 agrees at 8 bases. V trimming: 6 bases; J trimming: 1 base; junction bases outside the gene matches: 5. The CDR3 runs 13 residues. The germline V gene encodes CDR1 SQVTM and CDR2 ANQGSEA. DNA for the CDR3: TGCAGCGTGGTCGGGGGGGGGTCCTACGAGCAGTACTTC. Amino acids: CSVVGGGSYEQYF.

This rearrangement joins TRBV28 to TRBJ1-4, with TRBD1 matching over 8 bases. V trimming: 6 bases; J trimming: 11 bases; junction bases outside the gene matches: 5. The CDR3 consists of 12 residues. Germline V gene sequence: CDR1 MDHEN, CDR2 SYDVKM. CDR3 region: CASSFGQGKLFF. CDR3 in DNA: TGTGCCAGCAGCTTTGGACAGGGCAAACTGTTTTTT.

This chain connects TRBV18 to TRBJ2-5; D is perhaps TRBD2 (5 bases). The CDR3 is made up of 16 amino acids. Germline values: CDR1 KGHSH, CDR2 LQKENI. V was shortened by 2 bases and J by 5 bases, with 18 bases between the two germline ends. The CDR3 spells CASSPRTPYLRETQYF. The CDR3, as DNA: TGTGCCAGCTCACCAAGGACTCCCTACTTACGGGAGACCCAGTACTTC.

The chain joins TRBV27 to TRBJ2-6; no reliable D call. V was clipped by 5 bases and J by 0 bases, with 8 bases between them. The germline CDR1 and CDR2 sequences are MNHEY and SMNVEV (reference sequence). The CDR3 covers 15 residues. CDR3 protein: CASSGESSGANVLTF. The CDR3 DNA sequence: TGTGCCAGCAGTGGTGAGAGCTCTGGGGCCAACGTCCTGACTTTC.

The chain uses TRBV27 and TRBJ2-1; 8 nucleotides match TRBD1. Germline trimming cut 3 bases from V and 6 bases from J; bases unmatched to any gene: 7. The CDR3 runs to 15 residues. Germline V CDR1 and CDR2: MNHEY, SMNVEV (reference sequence). DNA for the CDR3: TGTGCCAGCAGTTTTCGCGACAGGGGTCGCAATGAGCAGTTCTTC. It is translated as CASSFRDRGRNEQFF.

The gene calls are TRBV5-4 and TRBJ2-3; D gene uncertain. This CDR3 is built from 12 residues. V dropped 5 bases and J dropped 4 bases, with 8 bases sitting between them. The germline CDR1 and CDR2 sequences are SGHNT and YYREEE (reference sequence). CDR3 coding DNA: TGTGCCAGCAGTTTTCTAGCAGATACGCAGTATTTT. Translation: CASSFLADTQYF.

The rearrangement uses TRBV5-1 and TRBJ1-2; 8 bases map to TRBD1. This CDR3 contains 13 residues. Germline assignment: CDR1 SGHRS and CDR2 YFSETQ. Germline trimming cut 4 bases from V and 8 bases from J; bases unmatched to any gene: 7. In DNA form, the CDR3 reads TGCGCCAGCAGCCCGGGACAGGAAGTGGGCTACACCTTC. As protein: CASSPGQEVGYTF.

The J gene is TRBJ2-2, the V gene TRBV5-1; possibly TRBD2 for D (6 bases). V lost 0 bases and J lost 4, with 10 bases in between. The CDR3 runs to 15 residues. The V gene's germline CDR1 is SGHRS and CDR2 YFSETQ. CDR3 bases: TGCGCCAGCAGCTTGGCCACTAGCTTCACCGGGGAGCTGTTTTTT. Its translation: CASSLATSFTGELFF. Variable domain in full (rest from reference TRBV5-1 and TRBJ2-2): KAGVTQTPRYLIKTRGQQVTLSCSPISGHRSVSWYQQTPGQGLQFLFEYFSETQRNKGNFPGRFSGRQFSNSRSEMNVSTLELGDSALYLCASSLATSFTGELFFGEGSRLTVL.

The rearrangement uses TRBV28 and TRBJ2-1; tentative D call: TRBD2 (6 bases). The germline V gene has CDR1 MDHEN and CDR2 SYDVKM. With 6 bases removed from V and 7 bases from J, the gap between germline ends came to 19 bases. This CDR3 region has 15 residues. CDR3 nucleotide sequence: TGTGCCAGCAGGGGGACGGGAGAAAATAGAAATGAGCAGTTCTTC. Residues: CASRGTGENRNEQFF.

The rearrangement joins TRBV19 to TRBJ2-1; 7 nucleotides align to TRBD1. The CDR3 has 14 amino acids. The V gene end was trimmed by 3 bases and the J gene end by 9 bases; junction bases not matched to a gene: 8. Germline V CDR1 and CDR2: LNHDA, SQIVND (reference sequence). In nucleotides, the CDR3 is TGTGCCAGTAGTATCCCTCGGGACAGCCTTGAGCAGTTCTTC. Amino acid sequence: CASSIPRDSLEQFF.